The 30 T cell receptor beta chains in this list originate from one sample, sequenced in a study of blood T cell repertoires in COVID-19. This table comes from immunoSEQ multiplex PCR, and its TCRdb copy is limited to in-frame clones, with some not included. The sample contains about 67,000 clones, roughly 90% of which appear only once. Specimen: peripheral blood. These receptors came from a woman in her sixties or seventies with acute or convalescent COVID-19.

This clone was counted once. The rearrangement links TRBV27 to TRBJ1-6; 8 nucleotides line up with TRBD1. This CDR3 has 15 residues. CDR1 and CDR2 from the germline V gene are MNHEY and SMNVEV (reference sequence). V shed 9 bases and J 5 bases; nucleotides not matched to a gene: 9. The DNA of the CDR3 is TGTGCCAGTACAAGTCGACAGGGGCATAATTCACCCCTCCACTTT. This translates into CASTSRQGHNSPLHF.

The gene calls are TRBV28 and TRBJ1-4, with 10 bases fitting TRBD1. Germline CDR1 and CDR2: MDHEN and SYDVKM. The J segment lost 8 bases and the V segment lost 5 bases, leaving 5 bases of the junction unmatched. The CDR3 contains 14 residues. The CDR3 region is CASSRDRGTEKLFF. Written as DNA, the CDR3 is TGTGCCAGCAGTCGGGACAGGGGCACGGAAAAACTGTTTTTT. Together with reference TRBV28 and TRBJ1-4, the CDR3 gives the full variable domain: DVKVTQSSRYLVKRTGEKVFLECVQDMDHENMFWYRQDPGLGLRLIYFSYDVKMKEKGDIPEGYSVSREKKERFSLILESASTNQTSMYLCASSRDRGTEKLFFGSGTQLSVL.

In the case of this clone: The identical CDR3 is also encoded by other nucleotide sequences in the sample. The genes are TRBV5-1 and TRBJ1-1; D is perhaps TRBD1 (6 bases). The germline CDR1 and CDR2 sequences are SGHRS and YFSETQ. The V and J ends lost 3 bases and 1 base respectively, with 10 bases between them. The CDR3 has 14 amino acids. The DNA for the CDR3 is TGCGCCAGCAGCTCAGGACAGCCGAACACTGAAGCTTTCTTT. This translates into CASSSGQPNTEAFF. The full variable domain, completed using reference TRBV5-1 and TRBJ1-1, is KAGVTQTPRYLIKTRGQQVTLSCSPISGHRSVSWYQQTPGQGLQFLFEYFSETQRNKGNFPGRFSGRQFSNSRSEMNVSTLELGDSALYLCASSSGQPNTEAFFGQGTRLTVV.

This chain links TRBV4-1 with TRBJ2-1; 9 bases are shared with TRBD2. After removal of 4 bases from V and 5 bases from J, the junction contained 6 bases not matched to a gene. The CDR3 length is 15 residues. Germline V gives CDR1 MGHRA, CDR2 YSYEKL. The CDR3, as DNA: TGCGCCAGCAGCCTAATAGCGGGGGTAAACAATGAGCAGTTCTTC. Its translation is CASSLIAGVNNEQFF.

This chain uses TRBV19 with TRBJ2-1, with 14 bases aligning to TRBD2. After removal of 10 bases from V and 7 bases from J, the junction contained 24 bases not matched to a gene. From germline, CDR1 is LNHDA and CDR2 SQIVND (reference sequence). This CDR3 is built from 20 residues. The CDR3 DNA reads TGTGCCACCCAAGGGTGGGGACAGCGCCTGACTAGCGGGAGGGGGAATGAGCAGTTCTTC. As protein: CATQGWGQRLTSGRGNEQFF.

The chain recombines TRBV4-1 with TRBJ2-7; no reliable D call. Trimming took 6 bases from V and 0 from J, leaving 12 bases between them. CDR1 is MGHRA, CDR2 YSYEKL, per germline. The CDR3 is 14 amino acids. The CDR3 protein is CASSYDRSSYEQYV. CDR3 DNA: TGCGCCAGCAGTTATGATAGGAGCTCCTACGAGCAGTACGTC.

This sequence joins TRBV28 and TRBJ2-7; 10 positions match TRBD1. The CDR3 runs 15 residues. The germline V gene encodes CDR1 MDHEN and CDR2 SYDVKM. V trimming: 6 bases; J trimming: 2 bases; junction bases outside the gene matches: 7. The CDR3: CASSPGTGATYEQYV. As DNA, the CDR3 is TGTGCCAGCAGCCCCGGGACAGGGGCGACCTACGAGCAGTACGTC.

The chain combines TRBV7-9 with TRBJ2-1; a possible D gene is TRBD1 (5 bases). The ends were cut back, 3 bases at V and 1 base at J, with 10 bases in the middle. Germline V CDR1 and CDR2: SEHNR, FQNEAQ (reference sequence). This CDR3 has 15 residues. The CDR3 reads CASSFQGFSYNEQFF. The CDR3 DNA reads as TGTGCCAGCAGCTTCCAGGGCTTTTCCTACAATGAGCAGTTCTTC. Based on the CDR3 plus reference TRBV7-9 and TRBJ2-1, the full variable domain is DTGVSQNPRHKITKRGQNVTFRCDPISEHNRLYWYRQTLGQGPEFLTYFQNEAQLEKSRLLSDRFSAERPKGSFSTLEIQRTEQGDSAMYLCASSFQGFSYNEQFFGPGTRLTVL.

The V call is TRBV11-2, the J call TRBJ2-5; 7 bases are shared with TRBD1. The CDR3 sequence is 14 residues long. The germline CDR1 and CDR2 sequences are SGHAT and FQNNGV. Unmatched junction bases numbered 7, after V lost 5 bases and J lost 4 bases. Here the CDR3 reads CASSPRGRGETQYF. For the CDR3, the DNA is TGTGCCAGCAGCCCTAGGGGGCGCGGAGAGACCCAGTACTTC.

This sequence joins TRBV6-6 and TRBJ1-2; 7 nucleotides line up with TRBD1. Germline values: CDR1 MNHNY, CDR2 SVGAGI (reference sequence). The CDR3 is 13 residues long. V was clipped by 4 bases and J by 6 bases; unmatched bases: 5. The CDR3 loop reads CASSSDREHGYTF. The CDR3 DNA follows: TGTGCCAGCAGTTCCGACAGGGAGCATGGCTACACCTTC.

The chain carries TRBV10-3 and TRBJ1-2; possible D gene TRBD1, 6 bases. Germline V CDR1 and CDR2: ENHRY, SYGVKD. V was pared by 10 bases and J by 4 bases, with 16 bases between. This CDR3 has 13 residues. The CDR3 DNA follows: TGTGCCAGTCTCCGGGACACCACCTATGGCTACACCTTC. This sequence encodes CASLRDTTYGYTF.

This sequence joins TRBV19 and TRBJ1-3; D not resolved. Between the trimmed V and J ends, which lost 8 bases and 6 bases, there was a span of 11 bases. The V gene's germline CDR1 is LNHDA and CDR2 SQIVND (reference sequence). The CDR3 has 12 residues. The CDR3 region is CASGTRQNTIYF. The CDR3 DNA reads TGTGCCAGTGGAACAAGACAAAACACCATATATTTT.

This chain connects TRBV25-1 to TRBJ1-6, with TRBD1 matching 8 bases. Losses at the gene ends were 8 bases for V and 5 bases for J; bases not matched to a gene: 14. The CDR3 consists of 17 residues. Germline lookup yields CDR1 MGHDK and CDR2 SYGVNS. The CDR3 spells CASPPRPGTGDNSPLHF. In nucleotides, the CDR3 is TGTGCCAGCCCTCCACGCCCGGGGACAGGTGATAATTCACCCCTCCACTTT.

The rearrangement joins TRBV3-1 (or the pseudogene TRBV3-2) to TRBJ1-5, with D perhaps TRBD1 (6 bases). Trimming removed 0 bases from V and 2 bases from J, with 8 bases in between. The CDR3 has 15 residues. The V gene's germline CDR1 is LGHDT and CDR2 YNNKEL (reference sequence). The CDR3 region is CASSQEGAGNQPQHF. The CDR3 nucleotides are TGTGCCAGCAGCCAAGAGGGGGCTGGCAATCAGCCCCAGCATTTT.

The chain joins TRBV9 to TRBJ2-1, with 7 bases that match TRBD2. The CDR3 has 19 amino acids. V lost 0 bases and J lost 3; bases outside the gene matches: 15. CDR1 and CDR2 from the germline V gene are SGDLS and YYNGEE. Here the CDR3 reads CASSVATETPGLHYNEQFF. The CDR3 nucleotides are TGTGCCAGCAGCGTAGCTACAGAGACCCCGGGACTACACTACAATGAGCAGTTCTTC.

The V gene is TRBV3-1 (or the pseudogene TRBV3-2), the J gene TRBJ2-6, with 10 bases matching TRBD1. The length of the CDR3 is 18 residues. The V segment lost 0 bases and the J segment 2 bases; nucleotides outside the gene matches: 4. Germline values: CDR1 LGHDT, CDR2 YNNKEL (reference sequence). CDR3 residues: CASSQEDRGLAGANVLTF. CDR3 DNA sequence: TGTGCCAGCAGCCAAGAAGACAGGGGGCTGGCTGGGGCCAACGTCCTGACTTTC.

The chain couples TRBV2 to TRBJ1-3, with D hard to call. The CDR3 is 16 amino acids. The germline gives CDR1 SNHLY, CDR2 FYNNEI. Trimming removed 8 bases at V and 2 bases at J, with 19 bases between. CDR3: CASRQILRSPGNTIYF. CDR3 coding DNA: TGTGCCAGCCGGCAGATTCTCAGGTCACCTGGAAACACCATATATTTT.

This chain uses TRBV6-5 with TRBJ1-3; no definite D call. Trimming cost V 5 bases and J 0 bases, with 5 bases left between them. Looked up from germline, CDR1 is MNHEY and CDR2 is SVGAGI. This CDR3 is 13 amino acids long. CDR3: CASSRGSGNTIYF. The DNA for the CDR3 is TGTGCCAGCAGTCGCGGCTCTGGAAACACCATATATTTT.

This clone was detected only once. The CDR3 region is CASSQGAGPVSGANVLTF. The CDR3 DNA sequence: TGTGCCAGCAGCCAAGGGGCGGGTCCGGTCTCTGGGGCCAACGTCCTGACTTTC. The chain combines TRBV4-2 with TRBJ2-6; D perhaps matches TRBD2 (5 bases). Trimming stripped 1 base from V and 0 bases from J, with 13 bases between. CDR3 length equals 18 residues. Germline V gives CDR1 LGHNA, CDR2 YNFKEQ.

In nucleotides, the CDR3 is TGCGCCAGCAGCTTGGCGCCAGGGCCTGACTACGAGCAGTACGTC. It specifies CASSLAPGPDYEQYV. The rearrangement uses TRBV5-1 and TRBJ2-7, with D perhaps matching TRBD1 (5 bases). Germline-derived CDR1 and CDR2 are SGHRS and YFSETQ. The CDR3 is 15 amino acids. Trimming removed 0 bases at V and 3 bases at J, with 13 bases between.

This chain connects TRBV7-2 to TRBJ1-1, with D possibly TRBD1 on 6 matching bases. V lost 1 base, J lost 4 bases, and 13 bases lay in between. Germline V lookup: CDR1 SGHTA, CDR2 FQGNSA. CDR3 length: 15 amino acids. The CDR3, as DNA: TGTGCCAGCAGCTTAGGGGGAGCGGGGGCCACTGAAGCTTTCTTT. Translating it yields CASSLGGAGATEAFF.

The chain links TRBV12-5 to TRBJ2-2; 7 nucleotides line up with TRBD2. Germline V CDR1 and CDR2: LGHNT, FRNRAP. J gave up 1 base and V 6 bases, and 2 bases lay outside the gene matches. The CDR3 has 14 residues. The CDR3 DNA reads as TGTGCTAGTGGACTAGCGCTGAACACCGGGGAGCTGTTTTTT. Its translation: CASGLALNTGELFF.

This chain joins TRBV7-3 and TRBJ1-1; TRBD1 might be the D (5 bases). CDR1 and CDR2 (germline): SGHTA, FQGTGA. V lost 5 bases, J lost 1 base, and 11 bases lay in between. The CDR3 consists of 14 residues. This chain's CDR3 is CASSPGLQNTEAFF. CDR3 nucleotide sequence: TGTGCCAGCAGCCCGGGACTTCAGAACACTGAAGCTTTCTTT.

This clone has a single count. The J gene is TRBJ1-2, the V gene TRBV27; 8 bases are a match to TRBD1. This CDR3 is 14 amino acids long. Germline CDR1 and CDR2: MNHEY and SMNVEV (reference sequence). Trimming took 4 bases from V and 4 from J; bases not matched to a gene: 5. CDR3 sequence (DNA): TGTGCCAGCAGTTCCCGACAGGGGCCCTATGGCTACACCTTC. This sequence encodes CASSSRQGPYGYTF.

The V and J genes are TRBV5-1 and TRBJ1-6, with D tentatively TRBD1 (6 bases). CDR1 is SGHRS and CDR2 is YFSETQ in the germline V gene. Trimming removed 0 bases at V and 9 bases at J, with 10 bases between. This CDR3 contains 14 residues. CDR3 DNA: TGCGCCAGCAGCTTGGACAGGGAGGGTTCACCCCTCCACTTT. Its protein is CASSLDREGSPLHF.

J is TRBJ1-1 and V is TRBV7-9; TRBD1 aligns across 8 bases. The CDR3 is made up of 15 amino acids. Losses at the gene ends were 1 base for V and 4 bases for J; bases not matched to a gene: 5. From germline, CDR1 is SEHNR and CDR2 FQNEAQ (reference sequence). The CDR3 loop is CASSLDQGAGTEAFF. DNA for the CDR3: TGTGCCAGCAGCTTAGACCAGGGGGCCGGCACTGAAGCTTTCTTT.

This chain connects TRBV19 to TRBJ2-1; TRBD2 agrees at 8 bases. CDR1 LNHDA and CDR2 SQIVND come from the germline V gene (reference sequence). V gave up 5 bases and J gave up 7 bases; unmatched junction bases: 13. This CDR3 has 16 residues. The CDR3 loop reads CASSSPGLARGNEQFF. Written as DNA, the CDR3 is TGTGCCAGTAGTTCCCCCGGACTAGCACGGGGAAATGAGCAGTTCTTC. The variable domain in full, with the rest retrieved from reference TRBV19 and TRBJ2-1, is DGGITQSPKYLFRKEGQNVTLSCEQNLNHDAMYWYRQDPGQGLRLIYYSQIVNDFQKGDIAEGYSVSREKKESFPLTVTSAQKNPTAFYLCASSSPGLARGNEQFFGPGTRLTVL.

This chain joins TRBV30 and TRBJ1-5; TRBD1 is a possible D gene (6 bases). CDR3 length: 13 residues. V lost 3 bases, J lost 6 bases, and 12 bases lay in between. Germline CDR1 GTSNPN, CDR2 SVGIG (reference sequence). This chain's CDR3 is CAWSDRLGQPQHF. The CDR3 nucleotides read TGTGCCTGGAGCGACAGGTTAGGTCAGCCCCAGCATTTT. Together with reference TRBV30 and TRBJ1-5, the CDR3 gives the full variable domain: SQTIHQWPATLVQPVGSPLSLECTVEGTSNPNLYWYRQAAGRGLQLLFYSVGIGQISSEVPQNLSASRPQDRQFILSSKKLLLSDSGFYLCAWSDRLGQPQHFGDGTRLSIL.

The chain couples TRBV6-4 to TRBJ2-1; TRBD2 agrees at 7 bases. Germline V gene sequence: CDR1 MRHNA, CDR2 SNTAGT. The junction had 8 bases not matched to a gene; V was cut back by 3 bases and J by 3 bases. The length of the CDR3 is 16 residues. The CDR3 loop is CASSDRSGVLYNEQFF. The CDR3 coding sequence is TGTGCCAGCAGTGATAGAAGCGGGGTGCTCTACAATGAGCAGTTCTTC.

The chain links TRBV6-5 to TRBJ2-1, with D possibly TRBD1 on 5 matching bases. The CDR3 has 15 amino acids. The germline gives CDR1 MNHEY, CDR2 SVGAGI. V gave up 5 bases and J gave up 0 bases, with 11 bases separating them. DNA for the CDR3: TGTGCCAGCAGTCTCGCAGGGTTCTCCTACAATGAGCAGTTCTTC. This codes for CASSLAGFSYNEQFF.